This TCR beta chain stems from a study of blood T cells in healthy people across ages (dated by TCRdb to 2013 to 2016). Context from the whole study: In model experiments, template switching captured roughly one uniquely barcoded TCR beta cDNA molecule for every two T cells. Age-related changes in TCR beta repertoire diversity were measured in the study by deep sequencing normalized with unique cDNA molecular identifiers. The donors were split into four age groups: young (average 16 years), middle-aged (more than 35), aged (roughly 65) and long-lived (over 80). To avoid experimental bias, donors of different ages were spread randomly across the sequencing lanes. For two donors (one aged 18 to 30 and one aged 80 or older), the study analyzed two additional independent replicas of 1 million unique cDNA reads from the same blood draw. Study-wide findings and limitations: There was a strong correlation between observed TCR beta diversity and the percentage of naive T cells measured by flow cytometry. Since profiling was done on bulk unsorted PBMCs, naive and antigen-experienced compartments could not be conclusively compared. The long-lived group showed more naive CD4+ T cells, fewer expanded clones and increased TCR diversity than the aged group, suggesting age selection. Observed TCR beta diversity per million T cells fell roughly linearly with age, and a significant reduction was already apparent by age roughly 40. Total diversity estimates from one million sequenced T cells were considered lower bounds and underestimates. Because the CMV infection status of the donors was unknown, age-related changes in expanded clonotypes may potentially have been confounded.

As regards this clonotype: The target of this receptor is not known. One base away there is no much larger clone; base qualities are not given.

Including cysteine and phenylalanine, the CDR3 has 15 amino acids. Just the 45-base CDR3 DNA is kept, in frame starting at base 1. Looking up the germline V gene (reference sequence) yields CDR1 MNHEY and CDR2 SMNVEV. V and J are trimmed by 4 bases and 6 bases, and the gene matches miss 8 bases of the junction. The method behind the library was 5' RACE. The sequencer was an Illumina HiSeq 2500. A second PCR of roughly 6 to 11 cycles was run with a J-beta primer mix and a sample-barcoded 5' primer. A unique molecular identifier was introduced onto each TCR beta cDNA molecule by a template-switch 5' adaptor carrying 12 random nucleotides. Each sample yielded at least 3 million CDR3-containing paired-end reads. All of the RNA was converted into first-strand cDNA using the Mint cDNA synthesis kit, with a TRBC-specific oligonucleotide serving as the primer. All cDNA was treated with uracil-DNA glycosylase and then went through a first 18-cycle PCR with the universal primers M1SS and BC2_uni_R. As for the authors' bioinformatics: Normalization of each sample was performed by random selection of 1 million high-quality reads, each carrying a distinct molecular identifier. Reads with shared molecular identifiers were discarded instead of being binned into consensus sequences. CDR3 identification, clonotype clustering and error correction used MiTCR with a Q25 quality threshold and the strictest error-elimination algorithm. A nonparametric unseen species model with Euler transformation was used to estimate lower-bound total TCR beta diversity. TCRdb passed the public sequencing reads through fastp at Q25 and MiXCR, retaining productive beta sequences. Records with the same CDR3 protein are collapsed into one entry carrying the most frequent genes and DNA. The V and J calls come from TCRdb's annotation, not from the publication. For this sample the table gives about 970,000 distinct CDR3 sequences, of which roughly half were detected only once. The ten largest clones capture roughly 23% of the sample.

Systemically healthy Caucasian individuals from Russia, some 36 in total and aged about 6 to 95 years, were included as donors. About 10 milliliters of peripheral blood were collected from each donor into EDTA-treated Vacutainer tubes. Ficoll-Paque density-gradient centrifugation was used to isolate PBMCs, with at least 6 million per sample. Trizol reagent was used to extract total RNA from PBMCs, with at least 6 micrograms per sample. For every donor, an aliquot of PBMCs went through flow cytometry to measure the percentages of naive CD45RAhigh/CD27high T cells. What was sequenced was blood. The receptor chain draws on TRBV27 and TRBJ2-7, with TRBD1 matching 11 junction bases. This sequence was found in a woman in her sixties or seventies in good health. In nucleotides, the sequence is TGTGCCAGCAGTTCACCGGGACAGGGGGAGGTCGAGCAGTACTTC. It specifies CASSSPGQGEVEQYF.